Sequencing of this T cell receptor beta chain was carried out in a study of identical twins. Unique molecular identifiers were in the cDNA, with template-switch universal primer binding. TCRdb processed the 5' RACE reads anew with MiXCR; each CDR3 protein has one entry. This table has under 900,000 distinct CDR3 sequences, 12% appearing once. Ten or more counts support this clonotype. Its target is not known. General study points: Conclusions were drawn cross-sectionally by statistical analysis, without following the same donors.

Germline-derived CDR1 and CDR2 are SGHRS and YFSETQ. The CDR3 loop spans 16 amino acids. Trimming pared 0 bases from V and 4 bases from J, leaving 16 bases between. This same sample was also part of a study on yellow fever vaccine responses in identical twins.

The clonotype originates from a woman younger than 30 in good health. Sequencing was performed on PBMCs. The V call is TRBV5-1, the J call TRBJ2-5, with D uncertain. The CDR3 DNA reads TGCGCCAGCAGCTTGGGATCCGACTCCCAGCGAGAGACCCAGTACTTC. The encoded protein is CASSLGSDSQRETQYF.